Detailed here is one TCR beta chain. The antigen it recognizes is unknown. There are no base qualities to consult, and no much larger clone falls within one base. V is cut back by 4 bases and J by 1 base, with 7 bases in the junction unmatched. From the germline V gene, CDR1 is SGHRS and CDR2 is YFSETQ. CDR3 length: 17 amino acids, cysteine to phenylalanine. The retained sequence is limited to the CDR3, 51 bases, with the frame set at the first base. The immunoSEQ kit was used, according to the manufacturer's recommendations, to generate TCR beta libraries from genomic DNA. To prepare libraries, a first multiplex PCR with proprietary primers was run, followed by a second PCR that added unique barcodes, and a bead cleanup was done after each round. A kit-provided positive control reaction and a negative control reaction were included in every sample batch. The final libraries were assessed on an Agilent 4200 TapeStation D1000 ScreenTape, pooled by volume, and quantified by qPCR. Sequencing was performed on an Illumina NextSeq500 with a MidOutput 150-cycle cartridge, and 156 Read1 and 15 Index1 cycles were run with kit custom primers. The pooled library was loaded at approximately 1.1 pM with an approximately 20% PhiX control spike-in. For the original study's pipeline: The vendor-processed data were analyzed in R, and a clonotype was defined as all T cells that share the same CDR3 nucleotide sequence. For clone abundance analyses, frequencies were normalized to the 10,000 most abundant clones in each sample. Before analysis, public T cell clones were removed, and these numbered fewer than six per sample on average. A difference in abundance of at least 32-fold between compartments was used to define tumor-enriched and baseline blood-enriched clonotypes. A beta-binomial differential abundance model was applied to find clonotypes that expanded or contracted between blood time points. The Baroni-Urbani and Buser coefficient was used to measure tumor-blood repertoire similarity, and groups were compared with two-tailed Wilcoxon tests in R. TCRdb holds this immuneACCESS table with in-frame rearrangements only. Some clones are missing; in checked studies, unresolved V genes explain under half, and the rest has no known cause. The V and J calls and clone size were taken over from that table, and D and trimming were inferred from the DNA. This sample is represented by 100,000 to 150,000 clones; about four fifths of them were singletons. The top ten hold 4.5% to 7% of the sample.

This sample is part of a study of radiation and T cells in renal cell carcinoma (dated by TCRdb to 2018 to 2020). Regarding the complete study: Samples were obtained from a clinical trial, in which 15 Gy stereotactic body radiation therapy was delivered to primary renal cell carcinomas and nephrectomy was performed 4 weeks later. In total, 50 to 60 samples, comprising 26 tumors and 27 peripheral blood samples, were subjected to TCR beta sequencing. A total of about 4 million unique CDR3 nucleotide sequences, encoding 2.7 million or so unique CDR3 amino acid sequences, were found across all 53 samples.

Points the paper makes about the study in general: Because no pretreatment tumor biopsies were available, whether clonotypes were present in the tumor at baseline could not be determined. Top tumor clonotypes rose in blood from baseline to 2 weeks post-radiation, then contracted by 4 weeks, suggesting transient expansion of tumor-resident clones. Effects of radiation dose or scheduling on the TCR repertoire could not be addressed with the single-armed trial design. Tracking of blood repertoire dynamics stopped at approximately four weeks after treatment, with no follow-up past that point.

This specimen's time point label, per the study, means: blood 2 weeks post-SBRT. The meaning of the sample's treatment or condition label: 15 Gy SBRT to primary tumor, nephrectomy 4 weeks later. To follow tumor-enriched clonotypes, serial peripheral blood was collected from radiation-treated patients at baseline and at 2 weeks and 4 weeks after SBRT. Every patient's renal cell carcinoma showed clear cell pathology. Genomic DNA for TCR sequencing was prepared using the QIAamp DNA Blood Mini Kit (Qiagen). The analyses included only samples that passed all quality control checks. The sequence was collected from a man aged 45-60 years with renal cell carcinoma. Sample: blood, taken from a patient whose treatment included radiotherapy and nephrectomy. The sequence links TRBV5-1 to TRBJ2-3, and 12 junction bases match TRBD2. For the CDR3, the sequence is CASSLAGTSGRTDTQYF. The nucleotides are TGCGCCAGCAGCCTCGCAGGGACTAGCGGGCGCACAGATACGCAGTATTTT.